This TCR beta chain originates from a study of molecular identifiers for immune sequencing clone quantification (dated by TCRdb to 2016 to 2018). In terms of the full investigation: For a replicate experiment, RNA from around 20,000 or 100,000 naive CD8 T cells was divided into five aliquots, of which four were sequenced. This methods study benchmarked molecular-identifier clustering-based TCR repertoire sequencing (MIDCIRS) and TCR RNA copy counting, using CD8 T cells to do so.

V loses 5 bases, J loses 2 bases, and the germline ends lie 13 bases apart. Counted from cysteine to phenylalanine, this CDR3 has 14 amino acids. Kept here is only the CDR3 DNA, which spans 42 bases and is read in frame from base 1. The germline V gene sets CDR1 to SNHLY and CDR2 to FYNNEI. The study at large found these results: Highly expanded clone sizes could be underestimated because identical TCR molecules may share a barcode. Clones above 20 RNA copies held over 98% of molecules in CMV-specific effector cells but under 1% in naive cells. Modeling gave approximately 3 recovered TCR RNA copies per cell versus around 9.9 by digital PCR, implying approximately 32% capture efficiency. When barcode sub-clustering was left out, chimeric consensus sequences inflated TCR diversity, with chimeras reaching as high as 47%. Even against a background of 750,000 to 1,000,000 naive CD8 T cells, spiked-in Jurkat TCR RNA amounting to a single cell's worth was reported to be detectable. The naive libraries included spiked-in Jurkat TCR RNA (around 9 copies' worth), and this RNA is not part of the donor repertoire.

Notes on this clonotype: Its antigen is currently not known. No much larger clone is present one base from it, and per-base qualities are unavailable.

The method was PCR. Sequenced on an Illumina HiSeq 4000. Bulk TCR libraries were generated as previously described, with the TCR primers listed in Table S5 used. Total RNA was purified with the Qiagen AllPrep DNA/RNA kit. Before analysis, reads from multiple sequencing runs of one library were combined. In the original analysis: Reads were retained only if their TCR constant sequence matched exactly, and those retained reads were trimmed to 150 nt and grouped according to their 12-nt molecular barcodes. Reads inside each barcode group were sub-clustered using a 15% Levenshtein threshold, and a quality-weighted consensus sequence was constructed for each RNA molecule. Non-functional sequences were discarded, and so were lower-count sequences lying one edit away from another sequence. Based on fitting two negative binomial distributions, any barcode sub-cluster with under 20% of the maximum read count was discarded. TCRdb applied fastp at Q25 and MiXCR to the public reads, then kept only in-frame beta chains. Each CDR3 protein gets just one entry, which takes the most common genes and DNA from the rows behind it. These V and J calls rely on TCRdb rather than the paper's analysis. The sample table contains 250,000 to 350,000 distinct CDR3 sequences; only one count was recorded for about 22% of them. Roughly 0.8% of the sample is held by the ten biggest clonotypes.

Libraries of naive CD8 T cells were built from around 20,000 to 1,000,000 sorted cells, with 10%, 30% or 50% of the purified RNA used. Naive CD8 T cells were FACS-sorted as CD8+CD4-CCR7+CD45RA+ on a BD FACSAria II into RLT Plus buffer. To test detection sensitivity, Jurkat RNA equivalent to roughly eleven TCR copies was spiked into samples of about 19,000-1,000,000 naive CD8 T cells. CD8 T cells were enriched with RosetteSep CD8+ T Cell Enrichment Cocktail and Ficoll-Paque, followed by ACK red cell lysis. The chain links TRBV2 with TRBJ2-7, with no reliable assignment of the D segment. The source material was naive CD8+ T cells from blood, with Jurkat cell RNA spiked in. According to the study, the label for this sample's cell subset or site signals: FACS-sorted CD8+CD4-CCR7+CD45RA+ naive T cells. This receptor was taken from a human donor in good health. Some libraries in this study had Jurkat cell RNA spiked in. The DNA reads TGTGCCAGCAGTTCGAGCGTAACCACCTACGAGCAGTACTTC. Its protein is CASSSSVTTYEQYF.